This T cell receptor (beta chain) originates from a study of T cell responses to AZD1222 COVID-19 vaccine. Study-wide findings and caveats: The peak T cell response came first, and repertoires were sampled only after it. The study found Spike-specific TCR breadth and depth rose after two AZD1222 doses. Only five to seven AZD1222 recipients were seropositive at baseline. Spike was spanned by vaccine-associated CD4 TCRs, with dominance at 160-218 and 743-854.

From germline, CDR1 is SGDLS and CDR2 YYNGEE. V lost 4 bases and J lost 7, with 17 bases in between. CDR3 size: 15 residues. Generated by immunoSEQ multiplex PCR, the TCRdb table keeps only in-frame clones and is missing some. The table lists about 140,000 clones, 80% to 95% of them singletons, with 2.3% in the top ten. This clone occurred once. The antigen remains undetermined. The genes are TRBV9 and TRBJ1-4; a possible D gene is TRBD1 (6 bases). This material consisted of peripheral blood, taken on day 0 of AZD1222 vaccination. This receptor was obtained from an adult in good health. CDR3 DNA: TGTGCCAGCAGCTTCCGGGACACTCAATTTGAAAAACTGTTTTTT. This translates into CASSFRDTQFEKLFF.